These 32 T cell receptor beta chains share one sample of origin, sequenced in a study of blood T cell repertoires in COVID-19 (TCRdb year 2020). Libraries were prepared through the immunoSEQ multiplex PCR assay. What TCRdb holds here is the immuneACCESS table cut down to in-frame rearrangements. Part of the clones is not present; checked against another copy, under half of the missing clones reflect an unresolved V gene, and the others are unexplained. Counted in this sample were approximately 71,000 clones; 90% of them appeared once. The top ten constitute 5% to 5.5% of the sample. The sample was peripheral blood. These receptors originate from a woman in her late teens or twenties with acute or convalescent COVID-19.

The CDR3 region has the DNA TGTGCCAGCAGTCTGTGGACAGGGGCCGATCAGCCCCAGCATTTT. Translating it yields CASSLWTGADQPQHF. The V and J genes are TRBV28 and TRBJ1-5; 9 bases are a match to TRBD1. CDR3 size: 15 residues. Germline assignment: CDR1 MDHEN and CDR2 SYDVKM. V trimming: 5 bases; J trimming: 5 bases; junction bases outside the gene matches: 7.

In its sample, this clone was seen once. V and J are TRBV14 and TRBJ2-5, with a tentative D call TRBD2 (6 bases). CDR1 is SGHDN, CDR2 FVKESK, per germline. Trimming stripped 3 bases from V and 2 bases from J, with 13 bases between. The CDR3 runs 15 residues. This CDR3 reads CASSQAFGGQETQYF. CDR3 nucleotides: TGTGCCAGCAGCCAGGCATTTGGGGGGCAAGAGACCCAGTACTTC.

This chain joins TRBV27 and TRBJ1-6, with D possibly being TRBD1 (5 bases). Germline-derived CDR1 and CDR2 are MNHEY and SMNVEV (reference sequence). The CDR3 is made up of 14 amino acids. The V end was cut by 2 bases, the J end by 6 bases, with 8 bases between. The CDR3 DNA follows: TGTGCCAGCAGTTTAAACAGGTCTAATTCACCCCTCCACTTT. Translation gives CASSLNRSNSPLHF.

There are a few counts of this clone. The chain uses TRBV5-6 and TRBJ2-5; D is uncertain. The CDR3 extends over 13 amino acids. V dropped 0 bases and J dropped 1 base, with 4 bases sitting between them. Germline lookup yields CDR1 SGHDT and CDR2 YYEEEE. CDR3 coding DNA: TGTGCCAGCAGCTTGGTGAGCCAAGAGACCCAGTACTTC. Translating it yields CASSLVSQETQYF.

CDR3 sequence reads: CASSRGGLEETQYF. The DNA of the CDR3 is TGTGCCAGCAGCCGGGGAGGTCTGGAAGAGACCCAGTACTTC. This chain joins TRBV6-2 or TRBV6-3 and TRBJ2-5, with D perhaps matching TRBD2 (6 bases). CDR3 size: 14 residues. V was clipped by 6 bases and J by 3 bases, with 14 bases between them. Looked up from germline, CDR1 is MNHEY and CDR2 is SVGEGT.

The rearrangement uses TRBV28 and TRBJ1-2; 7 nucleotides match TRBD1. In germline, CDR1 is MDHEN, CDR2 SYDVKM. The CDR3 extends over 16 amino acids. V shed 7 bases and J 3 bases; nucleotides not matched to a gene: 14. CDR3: CASTPLDRTAHYGYTF. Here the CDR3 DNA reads TGTGCCAGCACCCCTCTGGACAGGACCGCGCACTATGGCTACACCTTC.

This CDR3 is CASSVGQGGYEQFF. The CDR3 DNA sequence: TGTGCCAGCAGCGTAGGGCAGGGAGGATATGAGCAGTTCTTC. The genes are TRBV9 and TRBJ2-1; a weak D match, TRBD2 (6 bases). From germline, CDR1 is SGDLS and CDR2 YYNGEE. The CDR3 is 14 amino acids. V lost 0 bases to trimming and J lost 8 bases, with 12 bases between them.

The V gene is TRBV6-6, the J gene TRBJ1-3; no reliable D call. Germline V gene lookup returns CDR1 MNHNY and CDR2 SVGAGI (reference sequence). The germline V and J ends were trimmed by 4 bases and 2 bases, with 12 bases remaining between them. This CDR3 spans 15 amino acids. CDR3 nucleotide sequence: TGTGCCAGCAGTTCCAGCCGAGAGGCTGGAAACACCATATATTTT. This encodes CASSSSREAGNTIYF.

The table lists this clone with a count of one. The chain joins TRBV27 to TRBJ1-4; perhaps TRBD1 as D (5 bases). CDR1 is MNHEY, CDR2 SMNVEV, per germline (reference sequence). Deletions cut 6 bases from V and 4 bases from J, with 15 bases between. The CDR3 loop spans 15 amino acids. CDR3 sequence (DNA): TGTGCCAGCAGAAAAACGACAGCTGGTAATGAAAAACTGTTTTTT. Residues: CASRKTTAGNEKLFF.

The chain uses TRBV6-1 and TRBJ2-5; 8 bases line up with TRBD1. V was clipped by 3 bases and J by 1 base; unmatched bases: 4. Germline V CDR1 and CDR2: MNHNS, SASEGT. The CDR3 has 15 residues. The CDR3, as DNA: TGTGCCAGCAGTGAGAACGGACAGGGCCAAGAGACCCAGTACTTC. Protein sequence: CASSENGQGQETQYF.

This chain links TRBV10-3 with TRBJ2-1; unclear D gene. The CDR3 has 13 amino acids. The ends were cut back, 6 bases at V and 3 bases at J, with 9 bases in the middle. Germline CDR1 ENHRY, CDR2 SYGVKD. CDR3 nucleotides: TGTGCCATCAGCTTAGGAGACTACAATGAGCAGTTCTTC. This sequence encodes CAISLGDYNEQFF.

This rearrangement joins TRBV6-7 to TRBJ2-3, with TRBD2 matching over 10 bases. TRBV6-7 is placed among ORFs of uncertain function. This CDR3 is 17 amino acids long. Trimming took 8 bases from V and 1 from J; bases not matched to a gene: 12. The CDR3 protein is CASEGWTSGYCTDTQYF. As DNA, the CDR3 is TGTGCCAGCGAGGGGTGGACTAGCGGATATTGCACAGATACGCAGTATTTT.

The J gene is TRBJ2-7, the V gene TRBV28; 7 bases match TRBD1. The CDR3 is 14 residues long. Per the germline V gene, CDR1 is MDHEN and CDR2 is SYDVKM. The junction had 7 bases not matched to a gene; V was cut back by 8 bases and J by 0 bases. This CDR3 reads CASRPRQGSYEQYF. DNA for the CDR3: TGTGCCAGCCGGCCCCGACAGGGCTCCTACGAGCAGTACTTC.

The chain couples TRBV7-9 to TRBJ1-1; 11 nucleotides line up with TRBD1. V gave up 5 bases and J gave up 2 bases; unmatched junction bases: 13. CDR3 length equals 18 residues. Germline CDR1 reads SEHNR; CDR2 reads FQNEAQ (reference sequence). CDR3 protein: CASSRGQGALPTNTEAFF. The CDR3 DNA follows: TGTGCCAGCAGCCGCGGACAGGGGGCCCTTCCTACCAACACTGAAGCTTTCTTT.

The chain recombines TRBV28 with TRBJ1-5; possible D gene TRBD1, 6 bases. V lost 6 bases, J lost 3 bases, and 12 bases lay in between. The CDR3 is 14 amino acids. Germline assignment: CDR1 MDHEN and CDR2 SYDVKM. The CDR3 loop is CASRPDRTNQPQHF. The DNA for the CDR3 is TGTGCCAGCAGACCAGACAGGACCAATCAGCCCCAGCATTTT.

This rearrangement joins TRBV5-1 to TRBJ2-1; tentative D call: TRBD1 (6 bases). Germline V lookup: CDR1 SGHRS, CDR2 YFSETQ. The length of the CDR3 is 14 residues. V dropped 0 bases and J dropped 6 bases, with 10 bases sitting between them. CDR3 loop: CASSLAGTSNEQFF. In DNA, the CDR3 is TGCGCCAGCAGCTTGGCTGGGACATCCAATGAGCAGTTCTTC.

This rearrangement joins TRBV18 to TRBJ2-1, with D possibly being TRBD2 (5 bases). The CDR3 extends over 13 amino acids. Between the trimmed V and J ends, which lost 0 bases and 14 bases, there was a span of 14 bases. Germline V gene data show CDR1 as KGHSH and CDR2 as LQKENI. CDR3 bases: TGTGCCAGCTCACCACCGGGCAGAGACGGGGAGTTCTTC. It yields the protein CASSPPGRDGEFF.

The CDR3 sequence: CASSRGGPETQYF. CDR3 bases: TGTGCCAGCAGCCGCGGGGGTCCAGAGACCCAGTACTTC. The chain couples TRBV7-6 to TRBJ2-5; 7 nucleotides align to TRBD2. This CDR3 spans 13 amino acids. Germline assignment: CDR1 SGHVS and CDR2 FNYEAQ. V shed 5 bases and J 4 bases; nucleotides not matched to a gene: 4.

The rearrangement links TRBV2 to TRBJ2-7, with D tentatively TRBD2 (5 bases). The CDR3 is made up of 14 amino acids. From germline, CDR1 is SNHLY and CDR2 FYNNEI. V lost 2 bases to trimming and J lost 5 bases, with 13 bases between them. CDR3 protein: CASSERLASHEQYF. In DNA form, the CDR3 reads TGTGCCAGCAGTGAACGGTTAGCGTCGCACGAGCAGTACTTC.

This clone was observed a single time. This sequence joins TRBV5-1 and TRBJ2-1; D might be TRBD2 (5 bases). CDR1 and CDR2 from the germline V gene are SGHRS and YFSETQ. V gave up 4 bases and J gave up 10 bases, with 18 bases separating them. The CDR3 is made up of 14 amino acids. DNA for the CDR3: TGCGCCAGCAGCAGTAGACGCGGAGGCGAGGAGCAGTTCTTC. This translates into CASSSRRGGEEQFF.

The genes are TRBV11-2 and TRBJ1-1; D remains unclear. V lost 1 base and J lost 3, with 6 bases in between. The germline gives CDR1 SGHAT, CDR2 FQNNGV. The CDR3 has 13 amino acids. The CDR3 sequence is CASSLGADTEAFF. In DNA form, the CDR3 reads TGTGCCAGCAGCTTAGGAGCCGACACTGAAGCTTTCTTT.

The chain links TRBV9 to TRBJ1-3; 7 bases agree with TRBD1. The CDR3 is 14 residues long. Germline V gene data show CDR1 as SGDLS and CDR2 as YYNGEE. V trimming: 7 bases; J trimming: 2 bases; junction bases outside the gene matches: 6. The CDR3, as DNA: TGTGCCAGCTCTTCCGGGACAGCTGGAAACACCATATATTTT. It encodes CASSSGTAGNTIYF.

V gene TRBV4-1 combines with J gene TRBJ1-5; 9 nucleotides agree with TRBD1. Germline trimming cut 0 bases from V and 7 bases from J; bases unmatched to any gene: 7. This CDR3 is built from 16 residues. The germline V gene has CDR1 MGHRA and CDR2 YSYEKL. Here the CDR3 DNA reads TGCGCCAGCAGCCAAGACCCGGGACAGGGAAACCAGCCCCAGCATTTT. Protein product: CASSQDPGQGNQPQHF.

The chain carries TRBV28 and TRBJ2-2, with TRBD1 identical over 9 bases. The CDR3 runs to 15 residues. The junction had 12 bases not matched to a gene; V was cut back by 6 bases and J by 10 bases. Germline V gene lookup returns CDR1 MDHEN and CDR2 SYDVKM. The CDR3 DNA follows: TGTGCCAGCAGCATCGGGACAGGGAGGGTTAAGGAGCTGTTTTTT. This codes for CASSIGTGRVKELFF.

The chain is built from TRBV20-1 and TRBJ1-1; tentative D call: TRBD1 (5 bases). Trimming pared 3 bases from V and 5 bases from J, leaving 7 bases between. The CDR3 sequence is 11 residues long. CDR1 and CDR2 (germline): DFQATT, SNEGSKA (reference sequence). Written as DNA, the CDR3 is TGCAGTGCTAGCGCAGGGACTGAAGCTTTCTTT. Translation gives CSASAGTEAFF.

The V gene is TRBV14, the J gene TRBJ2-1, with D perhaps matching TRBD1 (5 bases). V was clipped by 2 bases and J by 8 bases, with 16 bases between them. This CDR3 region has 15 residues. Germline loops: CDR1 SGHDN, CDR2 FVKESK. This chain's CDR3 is CASSQSGIRRDEQFF. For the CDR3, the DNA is TGTGCCAGCAGCCAATCAGGGATACGGCGCGATGAGCAGTTCTTC.

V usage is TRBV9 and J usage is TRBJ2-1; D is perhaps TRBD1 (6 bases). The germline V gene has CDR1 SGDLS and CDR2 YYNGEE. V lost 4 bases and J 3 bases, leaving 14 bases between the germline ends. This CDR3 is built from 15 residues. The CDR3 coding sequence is TGTGCCAGCAGCCCGCACAGGGTGGTCTACAATGAGCAGTTCTTC. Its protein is CASSPHRVVYNEQFF.

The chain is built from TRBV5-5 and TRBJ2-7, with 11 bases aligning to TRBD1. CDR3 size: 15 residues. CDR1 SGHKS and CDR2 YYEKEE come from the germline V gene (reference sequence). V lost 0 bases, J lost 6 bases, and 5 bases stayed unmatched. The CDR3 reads CASSLVGTGGREQYF. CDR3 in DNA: TGTGCCAGCAGCTTGGTCGGGACAGGGGGGCGCGAGCAGTACTTC.

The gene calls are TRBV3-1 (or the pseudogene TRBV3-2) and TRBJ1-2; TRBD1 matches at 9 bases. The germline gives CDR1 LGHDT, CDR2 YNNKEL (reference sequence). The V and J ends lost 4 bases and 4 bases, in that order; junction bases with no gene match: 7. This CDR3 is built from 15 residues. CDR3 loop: CASSPRDRVIYGYTF. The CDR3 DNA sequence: TGTGCCAGCAGCCCCCGGGACAGGGTCATCTATGGCTACACCTTC.

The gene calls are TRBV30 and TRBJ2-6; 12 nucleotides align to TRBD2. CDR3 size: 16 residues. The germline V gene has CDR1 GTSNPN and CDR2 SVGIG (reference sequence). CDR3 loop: CASGLAGGAGANVLTF. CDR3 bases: TGTGCTTCGGGGCTAGCGGGGGGGGCCGGGGCCAACGTCCTGACTTTC.

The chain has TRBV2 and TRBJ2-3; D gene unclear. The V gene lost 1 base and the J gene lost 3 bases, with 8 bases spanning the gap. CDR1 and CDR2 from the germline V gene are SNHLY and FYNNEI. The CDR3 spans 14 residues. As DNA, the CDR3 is TGTGCCAGCAGTGAAGGGGCTGGGACAGATACGCAGTATTTT. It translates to CASSEGAGTDTQYF. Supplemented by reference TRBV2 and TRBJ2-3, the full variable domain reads EPEVTQTPSHQVTQMGQEVILRCVPISNHLYFYWYRQILGQKVEFLVSFYNNEISEKSEIFDDQFSVERPDGSNFTLKIRSTKLEDSAMYFCASSEGAGTDTQYFGPGTRLTVL.

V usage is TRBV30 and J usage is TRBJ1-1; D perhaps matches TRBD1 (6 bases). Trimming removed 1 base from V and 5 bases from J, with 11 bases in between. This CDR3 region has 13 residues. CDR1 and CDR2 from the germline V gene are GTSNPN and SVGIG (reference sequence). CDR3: CAWSDQGMTEAFF. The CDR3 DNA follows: TGTGCCTGGAGTGACCAGGGGATGACTGAAGCTTTCTTT.